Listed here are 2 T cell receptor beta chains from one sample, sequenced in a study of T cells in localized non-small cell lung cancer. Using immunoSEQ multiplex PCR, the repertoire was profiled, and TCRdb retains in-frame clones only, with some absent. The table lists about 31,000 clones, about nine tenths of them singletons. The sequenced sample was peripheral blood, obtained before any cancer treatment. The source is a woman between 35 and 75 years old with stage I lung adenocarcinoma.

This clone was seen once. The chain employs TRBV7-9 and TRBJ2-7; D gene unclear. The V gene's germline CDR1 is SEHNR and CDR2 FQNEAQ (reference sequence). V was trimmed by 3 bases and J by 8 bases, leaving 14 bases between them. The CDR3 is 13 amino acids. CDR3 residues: CASSLANSDQQYF. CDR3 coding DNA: TGTGCCAGCAGCTTGGCTAACTCGGACCAGCAGTACTTC.

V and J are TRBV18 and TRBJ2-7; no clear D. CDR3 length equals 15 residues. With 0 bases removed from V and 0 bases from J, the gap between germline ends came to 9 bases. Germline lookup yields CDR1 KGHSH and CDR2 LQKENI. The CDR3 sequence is CASSPPDDHSYEQYF. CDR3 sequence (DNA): TGTGCCAGCTCACCACCTGACGACCACTCCTACGAGCAGTACTTC.